This T cell receptor beta chain was sequenced during a study of siplizumab effects on memory and regulatory T cells. Study results and limitations: Proliferating siplizumab-culture Treg suppressive function went unconfirmed. Treg origin accounted for an average of 68.8% of mappable alloreactive CD4+ clones with siplizumab and roughly 26% in controls.

This CDR3 is built from 15 residues. The J segment lost 9 bases and the V segment lost 5 bases, leaving 10 bases of the junction unmatched. From germline, CDR1 is SGHTA and CDR2 FQGTGA. Using immunoSEQ multiplex PCR, the repertoire was profiled, and TCRdb retains in-frame clones only, with some absent. The sample holds some 65,000 clones; roughly 88% are singletons and the top ten take about 1.5%. In the case of this clone: Its antigen remains unidentified.

The sequence was obtained from a human donor in good health. This sequence joins TRBV7-3 and TRBJ2-1, with 10 nucleotides matching TRBD1. The material sequenced was Tregs sorted from blood. CDR3 protein: CASSIRDRGRGEQFF. The CDR3 bases are TGTGCCAGCAGCATCCGGGACAGGGGTAGGGGTGAGCAGTTCTTC.